The 3 T cell receptor beta chains below were found in one sample sequenced in a study of regulatory T cells in long-lasting Graves disease. Construction of TCR beta libraries relied on iRepertoire HTBI primers and on Arm-PCR targeting CDR3 regions. Each CDR3 protein is one row after TCRdb ran MiXCR on the multiplex PCR reads. The table has about 220,000 distinct CDR3 sequences, roughly 19% seen once; the top ten hold 10% to 15%. Time point noted: newly diagnosed GD, antithyroid drugs for less than 3 months. From RNA extracted from PBMCs, the TCR library was made. These data were also reused for a study on T cells in Graves' hyperthyroidism and ophthalmopathy.

Sequencing was performed on peripheral blood mononuclear cells (PBMCs), taken at new diagnosis, from a patient treated with antithyroid drugs. The source is a woman under 40 with Graves disease.

This clonotype was detected once. CDR3 protein: CASSPTTSETQYF. In nucleotides, the CDR3 is TGTGCCAGCTCACCTACAACTTCGGAGACCCAGTACTTC. The rearrangement joins TRBV18 to TRBJ2-5; D call uncertain. This CDR3 is built from 13 residues. The germline V and J ends were trimmed by 3 bases and 5 bases, with 10 bases remaining between them. Germline assignment: CDR1 KGHSH and CDR2 LQKENI.

This clonotype was detected a few times. J is TRBJ2-4 and V is TRBV2; D gene unclear. The CDR3 consists of 12 residues. CDR1 is SNHLY and CDR2 is FYNNEI in the germline V gene. Trimming shortened V by 7 bases and J by 8 bases, and 12 bases separated the two germline ends. The CDR3 sequence is CASKLGRDIQYF. Here the CDR3 DNA reads TGTGCCAGCAAACTGGGTAGGGACATTCAGTACTTC.

This clonotype occurred many times. The chain recombines TRBV28 with TRBJ2-2, with D unresolved. The CDR3 is 16 residues long. The germline V gene has CDR1 MDHEN and CDR2 SYDVKM. V was clipped by 4 bases and J by 1 base, with 13 bases between them. CDR3 region: CASSSSTGLNTGELFF. CDR3 DNA: TGTGCCAGCAGTTCCTCGACGGGCCTGAACACCGGGGAGCTGTTTTTT.